A selection of T cell receptor beta chains follows, all from one sample in a study of blood T cell repertoires in COVID-19. The data were produced by immunoSEQ multiplex PCR, yet TCRdb's version contains in-frame clones alone and is incomplete. The sample yields approximately 48,000 clones, around 85% seen once. The specimen sequenced was peripheral blood. All receptors come from a man aged 60-69 years with acute or convalescent COVID-19. Each CDR3 is given with its conserved first and last residue. The D gene is left open where the match is weak. Clone size is shown for a subset of rows, as once, few, many or a class of expanded clone.

len	v_gene	abundance	j_gene	d_gene	CDR3aa	CDR3nt
14	TRBV5-1	once	TRBJ2-3	TRBD1	CASSSGQGTDTQYF	TGCGCCAGCAGCTCCGGACAGGGGACAGATACGCAGTATTTT
15	TRBV25-1	.	TRBJ2-5	TRBD2	CASSLAGERRETQYF	TGTGCCAGCAGTTTGGCGGGAGAAAGAAGAGAGACCCAGTACTTC
13	TRBV6-5	.	TRBJ1-2	.	CASNPGHNYGYTF	TGTGCCAGCAATCCAGGGCACAACTATGGCTACACCTTC
16	TRBV5-1	.	TRBJ2-1	TRBD1	CASSLGGTGANNEQFF	TGCGCCAGCAGCTTGGGGGGGACAGGGGCGAACAATGAGCAGTTCTTC
15	TRBV7-3	.	TRBJ2-1	.	CASSLTGGVYNEQFF	TGTGCCAGCAGCTTAACGGGCGGGGTCTACAATGAGCAGTTCTTC
15	TRBV14	.	TRBJ2-7	.	CASSRGSTPVYEQYF	TGTGCCAGCAGCCGAGGGAGTACCCCCGTCTACGAGCAGTACTTC
17	TRBV18	.	TRBJ1-4	TRBD1	CASSPPDRAPRGEKLFF	TGTGCCAGCTCACCACCTGACAGGGCCCCTCGGGGAGAAAAACTGTTTTTT
16	TRBV3-1/TRBV3-2	.	TRBJ1-1	TRBD1	CASSPRDRGLNTEAFF	TGTGCCAGCAGCCCCCGGGACAGGGGGCTTAACACTGAAGCTTTCTTT
14	TRBV5-8	.	TRBJ2-1	TRBD2	CASSFRTSRNEQFF	TGTGCCAGCAGCTTTCGGACTAGCCGGAATGAGCAGTTCTTC
15	TRBV6-1	.	TRBJ1-3	TRBD1	CASSRTGGPGNTIYF	TGTGCCAGCAGCCGGACAGGGGGTCCTGGAAACACCATATATTTT
14	TRBV24-1	.	TRBJ2-2	.	CATSARVVTGELFF	TGTGCCACCAGTGCCAGGGTCGTCACCGGGGAGCTGTTTTTT
12	TRBV28	.	TRBJ2-4	.	CASSLNRGIQYF	TGTGCCAGCAGTTTAAACCGGGGCATTCAGTACTTC
12	TRBV2	.	TRBJ2-3	.	CASRRGMDTQYF	TGTGCCAGCAGAAGGGGCATGGATACGCAGTATTTT
14	TRBV4-2	.	TRBJ2-1	.	CASSQDYSRNEQFF	TGTGCCAGCAGCCAAGATTACAGTAGGAATGAGCAGTTCTTC
15	TRBV7-8	.	TRBJ1-3	.	CASSLVGGSGNTIYF	TGTGCCAGCAGCTTAGTAGGGGGATCTGGAAACACCATATATTTT
14	TRBV3-1/TRBV3-2	.	TRBJ1-1	.	CASSPGWSSAEAFF	TGTGCCAGCAGCCCGGGTTGGTCGAGCGCTGAAGCTTTCTTT
16	TRBV5-1	.	TRBJ2-3	TRBD2	CASSLGTSGNTDTQYF	TGCGCCAGCAGCTTGGGGACTAGCGGGAATACAGATACGCAGTATTTT
13	TRBV19	.	TRBJ1-2	.	CASSILGTYGYTF	TGTGCCAGTAGTATTCTGGGGACATATGGCTACACCTTC
16	TRBV7-9	.	TRBJ2-2	.	CASSYVTTVNTGELFF	TGTGCCAGCAGCTATGTGACAACTGTTAACACCGGGGAGCTGTTTTTT
17	TRBV5-8	.	TRBJ2-1	TRBD2	CASSLLGAGGAYNEQFF	TGTGCCAGCAGCTTGTTGGGAGCGGGAGGAGCTTACAATGAGCAGTTCTTC
12	TRBV2	.	TRBJ2-7	.	CASGPQGYEQYF	TGTGCCAGCGGGCCTCAGGGTTACGAGCAGTACTTC
14	TRBV15	once	TRBJ1-5	.	CATSRGQVNQPQHF	TGTGCCACCAGCAGAGGACAGGTAAATCAGCCCCAGCATTTT